The table lists the clone carrying this T cell receptor beta chain with a few counts. V dropped 3 bases and J dropped 0 bases, with 21 bases sitting between them. CDR3 size: 20 residues. From germline, CDR1 is MDHEN and CDR2 SYDVKM. TCRdb passed the 5' RACE reads through MiXCR, listing each CDR3 protein once. Of 100,000 to 150,000 distinct CDR3 sequences in the sample, approximately 9.9% were seen once. These data come from a study of CD8 T cells in ankylosing spondylitis. This chain joins TRBV28 and TRBJ2-6; D is uncertain. The sample consisted of blood, either unsorted or a sorted T cell fraction (not recorded which). The sequence derives from a male donor with ankylosing spondylitis or in good health (not recorded which). The CDR3, as DNA: TGTGCCAGCAGTTTTGTCGCGGCCAGCTCGCTAACCTCTGGGGCCAACGTCCTGACTTTC. It translates to CASSFVAASSLTSGANVLTF.